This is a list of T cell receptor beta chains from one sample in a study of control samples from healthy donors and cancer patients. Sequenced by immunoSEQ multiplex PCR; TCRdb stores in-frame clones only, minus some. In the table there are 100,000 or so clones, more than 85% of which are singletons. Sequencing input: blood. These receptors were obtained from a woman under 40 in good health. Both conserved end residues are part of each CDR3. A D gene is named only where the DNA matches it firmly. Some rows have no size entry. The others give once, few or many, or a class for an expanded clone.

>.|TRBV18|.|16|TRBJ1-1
TGTGCCAGCTCACGTGAACCAGGGGCGCGGAACACTGAAGCTTTCTTT
CASSREPGARNTEAFF
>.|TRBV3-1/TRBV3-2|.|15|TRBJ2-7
TGTGCCAGCAGTCCTCAGGGAAGAAGTTCCTACGAGCAGTACTTC
CASSPQGRSSYEQYF
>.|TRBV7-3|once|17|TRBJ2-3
TGTGCCAGCAGCTCCGTTAGGGGGGGATTGCGCACAGATACGCAGTATTTT
CASSSVRGGLRTDTQYF
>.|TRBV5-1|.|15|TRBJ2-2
TGCGCCAGCAGCTTGGAGCTCCCTGGAGGCGGGGAGCTGTTTTTT
CASSLELPGGGELFF
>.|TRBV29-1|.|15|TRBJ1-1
TGCAGCCCCTGGGCCAGGGACCTCGAGAACACTGAAGCTTTCTTT
CSPWARDLENTEAFF
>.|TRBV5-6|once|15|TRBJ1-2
TGTGCCAGCAGCCCGGGGACCCGGGAAAACTATGGCTACACCTTC
CASSPGTRENYGYTF
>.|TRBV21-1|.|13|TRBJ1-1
TGTGCCAGCAGCAGAAAGGTGAACACTGAAGCTTTCTTT
CASSRKVNTEAFF
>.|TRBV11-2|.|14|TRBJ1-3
TGTGCCAGCAGCTCTCGGACCTCTGGAAACACCATATATTTT
CASSSRTSGNTIYF
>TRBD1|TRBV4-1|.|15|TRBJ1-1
TGCGCCAGCAGCCTGATCGACAGGGCGAACACTGAAGCTTTCTTT
CASSLIDRANTEAFF
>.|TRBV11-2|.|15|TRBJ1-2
TGTGCCAGCAGCTCCTCCCGGGACACCAACTATGGCTACACCTTC
CASSSSRDTNYGYTF
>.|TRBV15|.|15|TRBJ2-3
TGTGCCACCCAGGGACGACAAGCGATCACAGATACGCAGTATTTT
CATQGRQAITDTQYF
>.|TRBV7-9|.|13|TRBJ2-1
TGTGCCAGCAGCTTATCGCCAGGAGGGGAGCAGTTCTTC
CASSLSPGGEQFF
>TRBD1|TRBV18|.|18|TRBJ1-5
TGTGCCAGCTCACGCAACATCCAGGGACAGGGTGGGGGTCAGCCCCAGCATTTT
CASSRNIQGQGGGQPQHF
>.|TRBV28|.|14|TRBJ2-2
TGTGCCAGCAGTTCGTCGTCTCGCACCGGGGAGCTGTTTTTT
CASSSSSRTGELFF
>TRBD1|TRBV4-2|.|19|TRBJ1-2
TGTGCCAGCAGCCAAGACCTCGGGGGGACAGGCAGGTCTAACTATGGCTACACCTTC
CASSQDLGGTGRSNYGYTF
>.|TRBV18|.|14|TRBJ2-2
TGTGCCAGCTCACCGACAGCGAACACCGGGGAGCTGTTTTTT
CASSPTANTGELFF
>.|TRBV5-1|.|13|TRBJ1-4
TGCGCCAGCAGTCCCGGGGGCGTTGAAAAACTGTTTTTT
CASSPGGVEKLFF
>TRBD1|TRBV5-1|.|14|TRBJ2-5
TGCGCCAGCAGCTCGGGACAGGGCCGAGAGACCCAGTACTTC
CASSSGQGRETQYF
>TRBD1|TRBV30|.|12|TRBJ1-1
TGTGCCTGGAGGGACTCAGGGGGGGAAGCTTTCTTT
CAWRDSGGEAFF